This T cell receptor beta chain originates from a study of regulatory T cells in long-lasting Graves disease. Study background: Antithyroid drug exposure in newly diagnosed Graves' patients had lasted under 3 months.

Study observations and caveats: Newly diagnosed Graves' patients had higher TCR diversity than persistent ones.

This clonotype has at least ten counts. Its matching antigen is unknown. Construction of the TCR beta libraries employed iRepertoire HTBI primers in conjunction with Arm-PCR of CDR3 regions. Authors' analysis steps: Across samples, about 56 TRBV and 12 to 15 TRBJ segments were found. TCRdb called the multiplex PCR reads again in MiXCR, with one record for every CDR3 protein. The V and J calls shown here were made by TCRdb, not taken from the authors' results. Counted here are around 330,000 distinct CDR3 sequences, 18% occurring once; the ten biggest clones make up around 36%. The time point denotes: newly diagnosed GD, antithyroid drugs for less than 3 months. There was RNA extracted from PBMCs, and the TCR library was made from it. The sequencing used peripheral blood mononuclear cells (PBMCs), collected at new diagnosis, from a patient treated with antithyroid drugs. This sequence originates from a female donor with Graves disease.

As DNA, the CDR3 is TGTGCCAGAGGGGCGGGACTAGCTGGCGAGCAGTACTTC. As protein: CARGAGLAGEQYF. The chain recombines TRBV2 with TRBJ2-7; TRBD2 matches at 9 bases. Unmatched junction bases numbered 9, after V lost 9 bases and J lost 6 bases. The CDR3 sequence is 13 residues long. Germline V CDR1 and CDR2: SNHLY, FYNNEI.